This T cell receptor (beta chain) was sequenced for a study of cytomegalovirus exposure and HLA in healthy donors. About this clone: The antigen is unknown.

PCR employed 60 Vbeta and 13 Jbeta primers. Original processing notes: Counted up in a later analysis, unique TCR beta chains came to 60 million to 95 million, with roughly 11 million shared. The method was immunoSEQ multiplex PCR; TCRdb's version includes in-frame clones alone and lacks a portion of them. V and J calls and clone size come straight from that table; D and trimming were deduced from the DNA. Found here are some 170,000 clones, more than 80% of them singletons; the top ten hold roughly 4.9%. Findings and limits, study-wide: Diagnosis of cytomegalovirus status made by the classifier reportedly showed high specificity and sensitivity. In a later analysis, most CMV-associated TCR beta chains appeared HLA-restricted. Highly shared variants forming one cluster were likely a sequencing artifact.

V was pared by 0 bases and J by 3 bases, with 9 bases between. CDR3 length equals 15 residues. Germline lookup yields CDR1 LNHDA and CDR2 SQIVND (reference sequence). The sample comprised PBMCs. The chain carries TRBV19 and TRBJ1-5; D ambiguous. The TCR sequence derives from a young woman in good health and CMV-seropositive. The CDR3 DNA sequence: TGTGCCAGTAGTATAGATGTAGGACTCAATCAGCCCCAGCATTTT. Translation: CASSIDVGLNQPQHF. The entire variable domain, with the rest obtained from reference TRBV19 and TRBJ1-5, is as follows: DGGITQSPKYLFRKEGQNVTLSCEQNLNHDAMYWYRQDPGQGLRLIYYSQIVNDFQKGDIAEGYSVSREKKESFPLTVTSAQKNPTAFYLCASSIDVGLNQPQHFGDGTRLSIL.